This T cell receptor (beta chain) was captured in a study of blood T cell repertoires in COVID-19. Per the original data handling: Estimation of nucleated cell counts was performed using reference gene primer amplification. Sequencing was performed with immunoSEQ multiplex PCR; in TCRdb, only in-frame clones are kept and a portion is missing. The D gene and trimming were derived from the DNA, and the V and J assignments and clone size from that table. The data show 100,000 or so clones, 75% to 85% seen once. The CDR3 extends over 13 amino acids. CDR1 and CDR2 from the germline V gene are SQVTM and ANQGSEA. Trimming took 3 bases from V and 5 from J, leaving 12 bases between them.

The V call is TRBV29-1, the J call TRBJ2-3; perhaps TRBD1 as D (6 bases). The source is a woman in her 70s with acute or convalescent COVID-19. The sample taken for sequencing was peripheral blood. The CDR3 loop is CSVDPGAQDTQYF. In DNA, the CDR3 is TGCAGCGTTGATCCAGGGGCGCAAGATACGCAGTATTTT.